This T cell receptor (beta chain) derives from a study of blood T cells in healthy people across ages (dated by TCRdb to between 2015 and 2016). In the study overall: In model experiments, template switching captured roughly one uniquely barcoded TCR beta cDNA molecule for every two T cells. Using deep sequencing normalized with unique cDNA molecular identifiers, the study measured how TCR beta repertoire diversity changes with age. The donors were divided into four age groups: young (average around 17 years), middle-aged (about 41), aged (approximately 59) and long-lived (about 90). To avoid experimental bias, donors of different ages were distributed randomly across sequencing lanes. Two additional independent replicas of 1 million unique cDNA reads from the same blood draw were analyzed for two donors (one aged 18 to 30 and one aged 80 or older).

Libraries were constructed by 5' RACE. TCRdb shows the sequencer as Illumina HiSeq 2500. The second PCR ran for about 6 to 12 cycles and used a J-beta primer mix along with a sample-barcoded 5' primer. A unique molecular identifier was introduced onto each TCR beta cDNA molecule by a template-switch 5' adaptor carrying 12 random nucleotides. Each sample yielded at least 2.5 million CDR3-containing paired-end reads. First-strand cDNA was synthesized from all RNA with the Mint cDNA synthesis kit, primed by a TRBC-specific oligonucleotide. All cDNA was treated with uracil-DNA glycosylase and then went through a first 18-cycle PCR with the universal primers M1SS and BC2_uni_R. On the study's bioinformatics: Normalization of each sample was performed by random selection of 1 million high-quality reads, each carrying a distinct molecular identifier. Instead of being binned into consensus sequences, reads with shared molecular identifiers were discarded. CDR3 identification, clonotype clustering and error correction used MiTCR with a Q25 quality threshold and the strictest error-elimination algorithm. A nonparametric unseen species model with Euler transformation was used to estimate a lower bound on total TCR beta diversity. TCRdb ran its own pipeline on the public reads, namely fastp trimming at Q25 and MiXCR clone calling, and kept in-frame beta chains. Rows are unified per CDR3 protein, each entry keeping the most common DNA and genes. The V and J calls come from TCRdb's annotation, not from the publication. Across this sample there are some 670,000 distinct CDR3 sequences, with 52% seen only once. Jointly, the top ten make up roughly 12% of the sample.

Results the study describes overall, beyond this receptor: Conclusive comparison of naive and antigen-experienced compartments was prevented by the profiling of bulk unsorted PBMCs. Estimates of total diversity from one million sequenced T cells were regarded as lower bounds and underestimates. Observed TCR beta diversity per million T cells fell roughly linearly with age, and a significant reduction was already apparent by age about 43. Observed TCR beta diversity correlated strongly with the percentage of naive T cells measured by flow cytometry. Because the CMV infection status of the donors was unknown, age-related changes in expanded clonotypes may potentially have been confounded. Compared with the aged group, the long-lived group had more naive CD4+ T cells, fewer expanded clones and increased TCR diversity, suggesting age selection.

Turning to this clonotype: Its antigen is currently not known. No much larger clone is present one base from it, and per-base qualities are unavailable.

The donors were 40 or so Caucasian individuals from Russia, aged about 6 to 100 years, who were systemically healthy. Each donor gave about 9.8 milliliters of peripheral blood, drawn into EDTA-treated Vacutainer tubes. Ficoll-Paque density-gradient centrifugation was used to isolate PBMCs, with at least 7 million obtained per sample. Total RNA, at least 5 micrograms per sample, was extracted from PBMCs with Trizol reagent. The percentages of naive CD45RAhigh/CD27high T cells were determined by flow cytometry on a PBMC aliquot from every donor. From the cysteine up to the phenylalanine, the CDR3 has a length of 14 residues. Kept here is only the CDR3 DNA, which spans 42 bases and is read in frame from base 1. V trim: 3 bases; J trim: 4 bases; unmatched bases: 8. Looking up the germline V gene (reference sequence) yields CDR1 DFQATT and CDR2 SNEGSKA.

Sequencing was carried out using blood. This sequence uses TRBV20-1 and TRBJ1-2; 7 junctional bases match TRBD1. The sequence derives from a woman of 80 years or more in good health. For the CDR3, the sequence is CSASLRQGTYGYTF. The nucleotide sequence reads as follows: TGCAGTGCTAGTCTAAGACAGGGCACCTATGGCTACACCTTC.